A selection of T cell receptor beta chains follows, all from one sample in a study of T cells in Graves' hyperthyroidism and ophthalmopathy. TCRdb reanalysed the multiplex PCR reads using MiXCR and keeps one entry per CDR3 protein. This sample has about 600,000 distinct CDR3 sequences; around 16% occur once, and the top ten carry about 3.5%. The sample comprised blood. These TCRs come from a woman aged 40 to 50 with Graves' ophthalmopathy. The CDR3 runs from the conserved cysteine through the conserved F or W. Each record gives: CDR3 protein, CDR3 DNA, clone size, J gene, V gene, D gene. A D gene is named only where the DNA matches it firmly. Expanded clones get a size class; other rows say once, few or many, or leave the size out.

CDR3: CASRRGVGGYTF
DNA: TGTGCCAGCAGGCGCGGGGTGGGAGGCTACACCTTC
size: many
J: TRBJ1-2
V: TRBV27
D: NA

CDR3: CSASYFTSTDTQYF
DNA: TGCAGTGCTAGTTACTTCACTAGCACAGATACGCAGTATTTT
size: many
J: TRBJ2-3
V: TRBV20-1
D: NA

CDR3: CASKDTEAFF
DNA: TGTGCCAGCAAGGACACTGAAGCTTTCTTT
size: many
J: TRBJ1-1
V: TRBV11-2
D: NA

CDR3: CASRHGSDLRGNTGELFF
DNA: TGTGCCAGCAGGCACGGTTCGGATTTACGGGGTAACACCGGGGAGCTGTTTTTT
size: many
J: TRBJ2-2
V: TRBV11-2
D: NA

CDR3: CASSGTGTSVNEQFF
DNA: TGCGCCAGCAGCGGAACCGGGACTTCTGTCAATGAGCAGTTCTTC
size: many
J: TRBJ2-1
V: TRBV5-1
D: NA

CDR3: CASSRLSGGVDTQYF
DNA: TGTGCCAGCAGTCGCCTTAGCGGGGGGGTAGATACGCAGTATTTT
size: many
J: TRBJ2-3
V: TRBV2
D: TRBD2

CDR3: CASSADGSYEQYF
DNA: TGTGCCAGCTCAGCGGACGGGTCCTACGAGCAGTACTTC
size: NA
J: TRBJ2-7
V: TRBV18
D: NA

CDR3: CASNRQSNQPQHF
DNA: TGTGCCAGCAACCGACAGTCCAATCAGCCCCAGCATTTT
size: few
J: TRBJ1-5
V: TRBV6-1
D: NA

CDR3: CSAREAGGRETQYF
DNA: TGCAGTGCTAGAGAAGCGGGGGGGCGTGAGACCCAGTACTTC
size: many
J: TRBJ2-5
V: TRBV20-1
D: TRBD2

CDR3: CASSLVVNTEALF
DNA: TGCGCCAGCAGCTTGGTTGTGAACACTGAAGCTTTATTT
size: NA
J: TRBJ1-1
V: TRBV5-1
D: NA

CDR3: CASRAGGGGNSPLHF
DNA: TGTGCCAGCAGGGCAGGGGGTGGCGGGAATTCACCCCTCCACTTT
size: many
J: TRBJ1-6
V: TRBV12-3/TRBV12-4
D: TRBD1

CDR3: CASSERPTENTDTQYF
DNA: TGTGCCAGCAGTGAACGTCCCACGGAGAATACAGATACGCAGTATTTT
size: many
J: TRBJ2-3
V: TRBV6-1
D: NA

CDR3: CASSPRSGLVSFSGYTF
DNA: TGTGCCAGCAGCCCTCGGTCAGGGCTTGTTTCTTTCAGTGGCTACACCTTC
size: NA
J: TRBJ1-2
V: TRBV7-2
D: NA

CDR3: CASSHGLVLNTEAFF
DNA: TGTGCCAGCAGTCACGGGTTGGTCTTGAACACTGAAGCTTTCTTT
size: NA
J: TRBJ1-1
V: TRBV6-5
D: NA

CDR3: CASSDGSSGHTDTQYF
DNA: TGTGCCAGCAGTGACGGGTCTTCTGGACACACAGATACGCAGTATTTT
size: many
J: TRBJ2-3
V: TRBV6-4
D: NA

CDR3: CASSLETENYGYTF
DNA: TGCGCCAGCAGCTTGGAGACAGAAAACTATGGCTACACCTTC
size: many
J: TRBJ1-2
V: TRBV5-1
D: NA

CDR3: CASSLDSRLLNTEAFF
DNA: TGTGCCAGCAGCTTGGACTCCAGACTTCTGAACACTGAAGCTTTCTTT
size: NA
J: TRBJ1-1
V: TRBV5-4
D: NA

CDR3: CSAPKTLGTDTQYF
DNA: TGCAGTGCCCCAAAAACCCTAGGCACAGATACGCAGTATTTT
size: NA
J: TRBJ2-3
V: TRBV20-1
D: NA

CDR3: CSARTGGFAFF
DNA: TGCAGTGCTCGGACAGGCGGATTTGCTTTCTTT
size: many
J: TRBJ1-1
V: TRBV20-1
D: TRBD1

CDR3: CSAKTANQPQHF
DNA: TGCAGTGCTAAGACAGCAAATCAGCCCCAGCATTTT
size: few
J: TRBJ1-5
V: TRBV20-1
D: NA

CDR3: CASSQVGTGTYQETQYF
DNA: TGTGCCAGCAGCCAAGTGGGAACGGGGACGTACCAAGAGACCCAGTACTTC
size: NA
J: TRBJ2-5
V: TRBV3-1
D: NA

CDR3: CASTRQMNTEALF
DNA: TGTGCCAGCACCCGACAGATGAACACTGAAGCTCTCTTT
size: NA
J: TRBJ1-1
V: TRBV12-3/TRBV12-4
D: NA

CDR3: CASSSTRLNEQFF
DNA: TGTGCCAGCAGTTCGACTAGGCTCAATGAGCAGTTCTTC
size: few
J: TRBJ2-1
V: TRBV6-1
D: NA

CDR3: CASSFSQETQYF
DNA: TGTGCCAGCAGTTTCTCACAAGAGACCCAGTACTTC
size: many
J: TRBJ2-5
V: TRBV28
D: NA

CDR3: CSVEGTGPNQPQHF
DNA: TGCAGCGTTGAAGGGACAGGCCCTAATCAGCCCCAGCATTTT
size: many
J: TRBJ1-5
V: TRBV29-1
D: TRBD1

CDR3: CASSAKGNSPLHF
DNA: TGTGCCAGCAGCGCCAAGGGGAATTCACCCCTCCACTTT
size: few
J: TRBJ1-6
V: TRBV9
D: NA

CDR3: CASTPGTGWFEQYF
DNA: TGTGCCAGCACCCCCGGGACAGGGTGGTTCGAGCAGTACTTC
size: NA
J: TRBJ2-7
V: TRBV28
D: TRBD1

CDR3: CASTGTGSETQYF
DNA: TGTGCCAGCACCGGGACAGGGTCAGAGACCCAGTACTTC
size: NA
J: TRBJ2-5
V: TRBV2
D: TRBD1

CDR3: CSAIPGLVTNEQFF
DNA: TGCAGTGCAATTCCGGGACTAGTGACGAATGAGCAGTTCTTC
size: many
J: TRBJ2-1
V: TRBV20-1
D: TRBD2

CDR3: CASSSGTDYQPQHF
DNA: TGTGCCAGCAGTTCCGGGACCGATTATCAGCCCCAGCATTTT
size: many
J: TRBJ1-5
V: TRBV28
D: NA

CDR3: CASRSGTTLYEQYF
DNA: TGTGCCAGCAGGTCCGGGACTACTCTTTACGAGCAGTACTTC
size: many
J: TRBJ2-7
V: TRBV2
D: TRBD2

CDR3: CASSAVVSTDTQYF
DNA: TGTGCCAGCAGTGCCGTGGTCAGCACAGATACGCAGTATTTT
size: many
J: TRBJ2-3
V: TRBV12-3/TRBV12-4
D: NA

CDR3: CASSQTPGQGEAFF
DNA: TGTGCCAGCAGCCAGACACCGGGACAGGGTGAAGCTTTCTTT
size: many
J: TRBJ1-1
V: TRBV3-1
D: TRBD1

CDR3: CASSPWELNTEAFF
DNA: TGTGCCAGTAGTCCTTGGGAGCTGAACACTGAAGCTTTCTTT
size: NA
J: TRBJ1-1
V: TRBV19
D: NA

CDR3: CASSRLAVLYQETQYF
DNA: TGTGCCAGCAGTAGACTAGCGGTCCTGTACCAAGAGACCCAGTACTTC
size: many
J: TRBJ2-5
V: TRBV2
D: TRBD2

CDR3: CASSPDRVAGNTIYF
DNA: TGCGCCAGCAGCCCGGACAGGGTCGCTGGAAACACCATATATTTT
size: many
J: TRBJ1-3
V: TRBV5-1
D: TRBD1

CDR3: CASSSGVVGGTGREKLFF
DNA: TGTGCCAGCAGTTCGGGCGTAGTGGGAGGGACAGGTCGTGAAAAACTGTTTTTT
size: many
J: TRBJ1-4
V: TRBV27
D: TRBD1

CDR3: CSAPPGLARDEQYF
DNA: TGCAGTGCTCCTCCGGGACTAGCACGGGATGAGCAGTACTTC
size: NA
J: TRBJ2-7
V: TRBV20-1
D: TRBD2

CDR3: CASSLDGVPKNIQYF
DNA: TGTGCCAGCAGCTTAGACGGGGTTCCCAAAAACATTCAGTACTTC
size: few
J: TRBJ2-4
V: TRBV7-8
D: NA